The 11 T cell receptor beta chains in this list originate from one sample, sequenced in a study of T cell clonality in common variable immunodeficiency. Their target antigens are unknown. Repertoires were generated with immunoSEQ multiplex PCR, while TCRdb's copy carries only in-frame clones and drops some. The record shows about 26,000 clones for this sample, with no singletons present. Overall study results and limits: Reportedly, TCR beta sequences from common variable immunodeficiency showed fewer deletions and N-nucleotide insertions.

Sample: peripheral blood mononuclear cells. The source of these receptors is a human donor with common variable immunodeficiency.

This clone was observed many times. CDR3 DNA, as far as it was read: TGTGCCAGCAGTGCAGATTCACCC. Its translation: CASSADSP. The complete CDR3 reads CASSADSPLHF. This rearrangement joins TRBV6-4 to TRBJ1-6; the D is unclear. Read sequence stops 3 residues before the CDR3 end, and the germline J gene provides the missing end. The CDR3 spans 11 residues. Trimming removed 4 bases from V and 8 bases from J, with 3 bases in between. In germline, CDR1 is MRHNA, CDR2 SNTAGT.

As regards this clone: The read comes to an end 3 residues before the CDR3 does, leaving the germline J gene to fill in the end. The chain couples TRBV2 to TRBJ1-1; D is possibly TRBD1 (5 bases). CDR1 is SNHLY, CDR2 FYNNEI, per germline. This CDR3 contains 14 residues. V lost 6 bases, J lost 4 bases, and 15 bases lay in between. The sequenced part of the CDR3 DNA is TGTGCCAGCAGGAAGCCACCAGGGTCCACTGAA. Its protein product is CASRKPPGSTE. From start to end, the CDR3 is CASRKPPGSTEAFF.

This clone appeared a few times. Read coverage stops 3 residues before the CDR3 terminus; the germline J gene supplies the remainder. The V call is TRBV2, the J call TRBJ1-1; perhaps TRBD1 as D (6 bases). Deletions cut 11 bases from V and 0 bases from J, with 16 bases between. CDR1 and CDR2 from the germline V gene are SNHLY and FYNNEI. This CDR3 is built from 14 residues. The CDR3 sequence is CAGRDNNMNTEAFF. The DNA read from the CDR3 is TGTGCCGGCCGGGACAACAATATGAACACTGAA.

This clone was detected many times. Read sequence stops 3 residues before the CDR3 end, and the germline J gene provides the missing end. V usage is TRBV18 and J usage is TRBJ2-7, with 11 bases lining up with TRBD1. The CDR3 spans 14 residues. The V segment lost 3 bases and the J segment 3 bases; nucleotides outside the gene matches: 1. CDR1 KGHSH and CDR2 LQKENI come from the germline V gene. The CDR3 is CASSPGTGGYEQYF. Partial CDR3 DNA: TGTGCCAGCTCACCTGGGACAGGGGGCTACGAG. The full variable domain, with the rest looked up from reference TRBV18 and TRBJ2-7, is NAGVMQNPRHLVRRRGQEARLRCSPMKGHSHVYWYRQLPEEGLKFMVYLQKENIIDESGMPKERFSAEFPKEGPSILRIQQVVRGDSAAYFCASSPGTGGYEQYFGPGTRLTVT.

In this sample, this clone turned up many times. The CDR3 end lies 3 residues beyond the end of the read and is filled in from the germline J gene. V and J are TRBV7-6 and TRBJ2-3; D ambiguous. Germline V gene lookup returns CDR1 SGHVS and CDR2 FNYEAQ. V dropped 2 bases and J dropped 3 bases, with 3 bases sitting between them. The CDR3 consists of 12 residues. CDR3 protein: CASSLITDTQYF. Partial CDR3 DNA: TGTGCCAGCAGCTTAATAACAGATACG.

This clone was seen ten or more times. Read sequence stops 3 residues before the CDR3 end, and the germline J gene provides the missing end. The rearrangement joins TRBV2 to TRBJ2-1; maybe TRBD2 (5 bases). Germline values: CDR1 SNHLY, CDR2 FYNNEI. This CDR3 region has 13 residues. V lost 8 bases and J 1 base, leaving 9 bases between the germline ends. The sequenced CDR3 bases are TGTGCCAGCCTAGGACTGTCCTACAATGAG. Amino acids: CASLGLSYNE. Given in full, the CDR3 is CASLGLSYNEQFF.

The table lists this clone with many counts. The read gets to within 3 residues of the CDR3 end, and the germline J gene fills in the rest. This chain joins TRBV5-1 and TRBJ2-5; maybe TRBD1 (5 bases). The CDR3 totals 15 residues. Deletions cut 0 bases from V and 0 bases from J, with 9 bases between. The germline gives CDR1 SGHRS, CDR2 YFSETQ. The CDR3 spells CASSLGGWDQETQYF. The sequenced part of the CDR3 DNA is TGCGCCAGCAGCTTGGGGGGCTGGGACCAAGAGACC.

Ten or more counts support this clone. The read ends 3 residues shy of where the CDR3 ends; the end is completed using the germline J gene. The chain carries TRBV23-1 and TRBJ2-7, with a possible D match to TRBD1 (5 bases). TRBV23-1 is assigned to the ORF class and has an uncertain function. The CDR3 has 14 amino acids. Deletions cut 3 bases from V and 6 bases from J, with 15 bases between. CDR3 DNA, as far as it was read: TGCGCCAGCAGTCATGGACATAACACGGGCGAG. Encoded protein: CASSHGHNTGE. The entire CDR3 protein is CASSHGHNTGEQYF.

Concerning this clone itself: The read terminates 3 residues ahead of where the CDR3 ends, so the germline J gene completes it. The V call is TRBV2, the J call TRBJ2-1; 8 bases match TRBD1. Germline V gene lookup returns CDR1 SNHLY and CDR2 FYNNEI. Germline trimming cut 6 bases from V and 4 bases from J; bases unmatched to any gene: 8. The CDR3 runs to 15 residues. The CDR3 region is CASSGRDRSYNEQFF. The covered CDR3 bases are TGTGCCAGCAGCGGCCGGGACAGGAGTTACAATGAG.

This clone has a handful of counts. The read terminates 3 residues ahead of where the CDR3 ends, so the germline J gene completes it. The chain uses TRBV11-1 and TRBJ1-4; 10 positions match TRBD1. Looked up from germline, CDR1 is SGHAT and CDR2 is FQDESV (reference sequence). The CDR3 is 13 residues long. V shed 3 bases, J shed 10 bases, and the junction held 2 bases outside the gene matches. CDR3 protein: CASSFGQGGKLFF. CDR3 DNA, as far as it was read: TGTGCCAGCAGCTTCGGACAGGGGGGAAAA.

This clone was seen ten or more times. This chain's CDR3 is CASSATGGRNEQFF. CDR3 DNA (partial): TGTGCCAGCTCGGCGACAGGGGGCCGAAATGAG. V is TRBV19 and J is TRBJ2-1, with 10 bases matching TRBD1. From the germline J gene comes the end of the CDR3, since the read stops 3 residues before it. Germline V gene sequence: CDR1 LNHDA, CDR2 SQIVND (reference sequence). CDR3 length: 14 amino acids. The ends lost 9 bases at V and 7 bases at J; junction bases unmatched: 9.